This is a list of T cell receptor beta chains from one sample in a study of human T cells and chemical hapten exposure. TCRdb fed the RACE reads into MiXCR, producing one record per CDR3 protein. The top ten hold roughly 1.5% of the sample, which has more than 65,000 distinct CDR3 sequences, around a tenth seen once. Source: whole blood, taken in connection with sensitization to the hapten diphenylcyclopropenone (DPC). The receptors shown here come from a woman in her fifties or sixties with alopecia areata. Some clones in this sample may be carry-over from other donors' samples. Both conserved end residues are part of each CDR3. A D gene is named only where the DNA matches it firmly. Only part of the rows carry a size: once, few, many, or a class if the clone is expanded.

clone_size j_call v_call d_call cdr3_aa cdr3_nt
many TRBJ2-3 TRBV20-1 - CSARGDAGATDTQYF TGCAGTGCTAGAGGGGACGCGGGGGCCACAGATACGCAGTATTTT
- TRBJ2-7 TRBV6-1 - CASREDESSYEQYF TGTGCCAGCAGAGAAGACGAGAGCTCCTACGAGCAGTACTTC
many TRBJ2-4 TRBV7-2 - CASSLAQAVSKNIQYF TGTGCCAGCAGCTTGGCGCAGGCCGTTTCCAAAAACATTCAGTACTTC
- TRBJ2-3 TRBV6-6 - CASSFSGRGTDTQYF TGTGCCAGCAGTTTCTCAGGCCGCGGCACAGATACGCAGTATTTT
few TRBJ2-7 TRBV20-1 - CSARGVSYEQYF TGCAGTGCTAGAGGCGTGTCCTACGAGCAGTACTTC
- TRBJ2-2 TRBV7-2 - CASSLLRGTGELFF TGTGCCAGCAGCTTACTCCGGGGAACCGGGGAGCTGTTTTTT
- TRBJ2-5 TRBV28 - CASSRTGLTQETQYF TGTGCCAGCAGTCGGACGGGACTGACCCAAGAGACCCAGTACTTC
once TRBJ2-4 TRBV6-6 - CASRRGENIQYF TGTGCCAGCCGCCGGGGAGAAAACATTCAGTACTTC
- TRBJ2-3 TRBV4-1 TRBD2 CASSQDSRAGEPVADTQYF TGCGCCAGCAGCCAAGATAGTCGAGCGGGAGAGCCTGTCGCAGATACGCAGTATTTT
many TRBJ2-7 TRBV5-1 - CASSAGTGYEQYF TGCGCCAGCAGTGCGGGGACCGGCTACGAGCAGTACTTC
few TRBJ2-1 TRBV7-9 TRBD2 CASSPGTSGSYNEQFF TGTGCCAGCAGCCCTGGGACTAGCGGCTCCTACAATGAGCAGTTCTTC
- TRBJ2-1 TRBV11-2 - CASSLSTPLGDNEQFF TGTGCCAGCAGCTTATCGACACCGCTGGGCGACAATGAGCAGTTCTTC
few TRBJ2-7 TRBV18 TRBD2 CASSPPLSGKTYEQYF TGTGCCAGCTCACCACCGCTTAGCGGGAAAACCTACGAGCAGTACTTC
- TRBJ1-4 TRBV18 - CASSPSTRGDEKLFF TGTGCCAGCTCACCATCAACAAGGGGGGACGAAAAACTGTTTTTT
few TRBJ1-3 TRBV7-9 - CASSAAGTSGNTIYF TGTGCCAGCAGCGCCGCAGGGACCTCTGGAAACACCATATATTTT
- TRBJ2-7 TRBV6-2/TRBV6-3 TRBD2 CASSYSGLASYEQYF TGTGCCAGCAGTTACTCGGGACTAGCGTCCTACGAGCAGTACTTC
- TRBJ2-1 TRBV20-1 - CSAGPGSTTTYNEQFF TGCAGTGCTGGTCCAGGGTCGACTACGACATACAATGAGCAGTTCTTC
- TRBJ2-7 TRBV20-1 - CSARIASYEQYF TGCAGTGCGAGGATAGCATCCTACGAGCAGTACTTC
few TRBJ2-3 TRBV10-3 - CAITGGTDTQYF TGTGCCATCACCGGCGGCACAGATACGCAGTATTTT
- TRBJ2-7 TRBV6-5 TRBD1 CASTLRYRGKVEQYF TGTGCCAGCACTCTCCGTTACAGGGGCAAGGTCGAGCAGTACTTC
- TRBJ1-6 TRBV27 - CASSSPTSYNSPLHF TGTGCCAGCAGTTCACCCACCTCCTATAATTCACCCCTCCACTTT
- TRBJ2-5 TRBV29-1 - CSVRGPETQYF TGCAGCGTTCGAGGGCCCGAGACCCAGTACTTC
many TRBJ2-7 TRBV5-1 TRBD1 CASSLDQGAYEQYF TGCGCCAGCAGCTTGGATCAGGGGGCCTACGAGCAGTACTTC
many TRBJ1-6 TRBV7-3 - CASSSTGQGNSPLHF TGTGCCAGCAGCTCCACCGGGCAGGGTAATTCACCCCTCCACTTT
- TRBJ2-5 TRBV29-1 TRBD1 CSVGRTGGKRETQYF TGCAGCGTTGGCCGGACAGGGGGCAAACGAGAGACCCAGTACTTC
- TRBJ2-3 TRBV20-1 - CSAWDSSSTDTQYF TGCAGTGCTTGGGACTCCTCTAGCACAGATACGCAGTATTTT
many TRBJ2-7 TRBV20-1 TRBD1 CSARAFRTGGLEQYF TGCAGTGCTAGAGCCTTTCGGACAGGGGGGTTAGAGCAGTACTTC
few TRBJ2-7 TRBV19 - CASSTRLGPYEQYF TGTGCCAGTAGTACCCGGTTGGGACCCTACGAGCAGTACTTC
few TRBJ2-2 TRBV2 - CASSEEGLRTGELFF TGTGCCAGCAGTGAGGAGGGGTTGAGGACCGGGGAGCTGTTTTTT
- TRBJ2-2 TRBV19 TRBD2 CASSIRASGSANTGELFF TGTGCCAGTAGTATACGGGCTAGCGGGAGCGCGAACACCGGGGAGCTGTTTTTT
few TRBJ2-2 TRBV5-5 - CASSLIRAATGELFF TGTGCCAGCAGCTTGATCCGGGCCGCCACCGGGGAGCTGTTTTTT
few TRBJ1-5 TRBV29-1 - CSTGADRSQPQHF TGCAGCACTGGGGCTGACAGGAGTCAGCCCCAGCATTTT
- TRBJ1-2 TRBV24-1 TRBD1 CATTGTDSKIDGYTF TGTGCCACCACCGGGACAGACTCGAAGATCGATGGCTACACCTTC
- TRBJ2-3 TRBV19 TRBD1 CASSIIPSWTGGRTDTQYF TGTGCCAGTAGTATCATCCCCTCCTGGACAGGGGGCCGGACAGATACGCAGTATTTT
- TRBJ1-1 TRBV12-3/TRBV12-4 - CASSFGVVNTEAFF TGTGCCAGCAGTTTTGGGGTGGTGAACACTGAAGCTTTCTTT
few TRBJ2-1 TRBV20-1 TRBD2 CSAYPTSGSHNEQFF TGCAGTGCTTATCCGACTAGCGGGAGCCACAATGAGCAGTTCTTC
few TRBJ1-1 TRBV12-3/TRBV12-4 - CASSLRLEGTEAFF TGTGCCAGCAGTTTACGGCTCGAGGGCACTGAAGCTTTCTTT
- TRBJ1-1 TRBV30 - CAWSDRARGNTEAFF TGTGCCTGGAGTGATCGTGCAAGAGGGAACACTGAAGCTTTCTTT
- TRBJ2-1 TRBV6-6 - CASSSPEAGGIYEQFF TGTGCCAGCAGTTCCCCGGAGGCTGGCGGGATTTATGAGCAGTTCTTC
few TRBJ2-5 TRBV2 - CASNGGLQETQYF TGTGCCAGCAACGGTGGTCTTCAAGAGACCCAGTACTTC
few TRBJ2-7 TRBV5-5 - CASSHGQNYEQYF TGTGCCAGCAGCCACGGACAGAACTACGAGCAGTACTTC
few TRBJ2-7 TRBV20-1 TRBD2 CSVYTSGRNDEQYF TGCAGTGTATATACTAGCGGGAGGAACGACGAGCAGTACTTC